This T cell receptor (beta chain) was sequenced during a study of blood T cell repertoires in COVID-19. Study details: Sample material is recorded as cDNA or gDNA derived from T cells, B-cell-depleted T cells, or PBMCs.

Clones were read by immunoSEQ multiplex PCR, and TCRdb kept only the in-frame ones, dropping some. This sample carries approximately 230,000 clones, about 90% of them seen once, and the ten largest clones take about 6%. CDR3 size: 13 residues. With V trimmed by 7 bases and J by 6 bases, 5 bases remained unmatched. The germline V gene has CDR1 MDHEN and CDR2 SYDVKM. Study members were between roughly 18 and 89 years old and lived in fewer than 30 US regions. The rearrangement uses TRBV28 and TRBJ1-5; 8 bases fit TRBD1. Sequenced material: PBMCs or T cells enriched from blood (not recorded which). This TCR derives from a woman aged 30 to 39 with acute COVID-19. The CDR3 DNA follows: TGTGCCAGCACCTCCCAGGGGGCTCAGCCCCAGCATTTT. Translation gives CASTSQGAQPQHF.